A selection of T cell receptor beta chains follows, all from one sample in a study of blood T cell repertoires in COVID-19. Sequenced by immunoSEQ multiplex PCR; TCRdb stores in-frame clones only, minus some. The sample holds about 230,000 clones, around four fifths seen once. Sequenced material: peripheral blood. The origin of the receptors is a woman aged 70-85 years with active or convalescent COVID-19. Each CDR3 is given without its conserved first and last residue.

TRBJ2-2,TRBV7-8,ASSSKTSGTRGGELF
TRBJ2-5,TRBV5-4,ASSLYASGGARETQY
TRBJ2-5,TRBV14,ASSQALRGTITQETQY
TRBJ1-2,TRBV30,AWRAEGTGGYT
TRBJ1-2,TRBV5-4,ASSLGGAEKYYGYT
TRBJ1-1,TRBV2,ANGGAEAF
TRBJ1-2,TRBV9,ASRGGQGDIYGYT
TRBJ1-3,TRBV7-3,ASSLAGPGSGNTIY
TRBJ1-2,TRBV6-6,ASSLPQGFYGYT
TRBJ1-5,TRBV12-1,ASVSVFNQPQH
TRBJ2-1,TRBV10-3,AISLTGYNEQF
TRBJ2-2,TRBV19,ASSNVRGAGGELF
TRBJ1-1,TRBV19,ASRPGQQNTEAF
TRBJ2-1,TRBV18,ASSPRLDEQF
TRBJ2-5,TRBV5-1,ASSLGRTSGEETQY
TRBJ2-3,TRBV7-9,ASSPSIAGVTDTQY
TRBJ1-5,TRBV6-6,ASSLAGFFDSNQPQH
TRBJ2-3,TRBV6-1,ASSGGDLLDIDTQY
TRBJ1-5,TRBV28,ASTWGGSSNQPQH
TRBJ1-1,TRBV18,ASSPTGVNTEAF
TRBJ2-1,TRBV19,ASSMSGLASRAYYNEQF
TRBJ2-1,TRBV7-2,ASSLGQVNEQF